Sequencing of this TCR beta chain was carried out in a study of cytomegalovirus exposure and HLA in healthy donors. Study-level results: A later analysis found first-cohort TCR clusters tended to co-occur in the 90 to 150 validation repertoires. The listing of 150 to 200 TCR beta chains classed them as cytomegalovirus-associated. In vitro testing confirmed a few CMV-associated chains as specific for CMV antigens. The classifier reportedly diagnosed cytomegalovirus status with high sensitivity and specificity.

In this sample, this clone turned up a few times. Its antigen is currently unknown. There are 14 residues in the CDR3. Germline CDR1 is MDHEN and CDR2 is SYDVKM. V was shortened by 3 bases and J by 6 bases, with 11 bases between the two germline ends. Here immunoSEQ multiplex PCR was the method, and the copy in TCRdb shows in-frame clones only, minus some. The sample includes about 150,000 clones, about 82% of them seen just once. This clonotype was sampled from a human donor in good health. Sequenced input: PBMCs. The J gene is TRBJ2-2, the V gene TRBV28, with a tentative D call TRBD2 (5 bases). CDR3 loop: CASSLWTPPGELFF. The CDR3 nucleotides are TGTGCCAGCAGTTTGTGGACTCCGCCCGGGGAGCTGTTTTTT.